This record covers a single TCR beta chain. Its antigen is still unknown. Per the germline V gene, CDR1 is SGHTA and CDR2 is FQGTGA. CDR3 size: 13 residues. Trimming cost V 8 bases and J 10 bases; bases outside gene matches: 10. These data originate in a study of cytomegalovirus exposure and HLA in healthy donors. The PCR made use of 60 Vbeta and 13 Jbeta primers. Sequenced by immunoSEQ multiplex PCR; TCRdb stores in-frame clones only, minus some. This sample's table reports some 130,000 clones. Study results and caveats: An analysis was carried out later, and it reportedly showed fewer N-insertions in an Asian-associated ancestry cluster than the approximately 700-donor mean.

The receptor comes from a woman in her 40s in good health and CMV-seropositive. Sequences were obtained from PBMCs. The V call is TRBV7-3, the J call TRBJ2-1; 8 bases align to TRBD2. CDR3 DNA: TGTGCCAGCCGGACTAGCCAAACCTCGGAGCAGTTCTTC. It is translated as CASRTSQTSEQFF.